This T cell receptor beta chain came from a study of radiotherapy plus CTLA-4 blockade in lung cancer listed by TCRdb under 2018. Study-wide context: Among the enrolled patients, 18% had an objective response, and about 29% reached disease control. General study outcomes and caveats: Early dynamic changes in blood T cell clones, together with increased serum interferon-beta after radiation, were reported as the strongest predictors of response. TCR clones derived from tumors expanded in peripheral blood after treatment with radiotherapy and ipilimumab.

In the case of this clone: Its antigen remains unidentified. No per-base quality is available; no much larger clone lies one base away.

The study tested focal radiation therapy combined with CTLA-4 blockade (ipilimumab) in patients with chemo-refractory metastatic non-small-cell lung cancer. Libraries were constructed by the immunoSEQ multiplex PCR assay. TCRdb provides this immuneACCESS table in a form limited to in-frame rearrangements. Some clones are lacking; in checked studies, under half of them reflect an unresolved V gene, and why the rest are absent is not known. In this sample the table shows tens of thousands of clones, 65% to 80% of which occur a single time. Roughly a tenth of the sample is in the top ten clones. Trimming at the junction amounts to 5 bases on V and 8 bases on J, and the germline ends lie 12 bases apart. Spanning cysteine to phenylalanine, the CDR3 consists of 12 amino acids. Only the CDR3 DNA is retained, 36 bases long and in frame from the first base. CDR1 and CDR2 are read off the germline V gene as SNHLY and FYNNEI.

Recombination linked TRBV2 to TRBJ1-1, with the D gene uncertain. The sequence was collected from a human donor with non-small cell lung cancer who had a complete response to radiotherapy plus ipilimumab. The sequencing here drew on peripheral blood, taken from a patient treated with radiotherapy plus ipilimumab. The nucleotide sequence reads TGTGCCAGCAGTACGGGCGTGATGGAAGCTTTCTTT. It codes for CASSTGVMEAFF.